This TCR beta chain came from a study of CD8 T cells in ankylosing spondylitis. TCRdb re-called the 5' RACE reads through MiXCR, storing one row per CDR3 protein. The data show hundreds of thousands of distinct CDR3 sequences, approximately 22% seen once. This CDR3 region has 16 residues. V dropped 7 bases and J dropped 0 bases, with 13 bases sitting between them. The sequence came from a male donor with ankylosing spondylitis or in good health (not recorded which). The chain links TRBV12-3 or TRBV12-4 to TRBJ2-6; no definite D call. The specimen sequenced was blood, either unsorted or a sorted T cell fraction (not recorded which). As DNA, the CDR3 is TGTGCCAGCACTTTTGGGATGGCCTCTGGGGCCAACGTCCTGACTTTC. Translated: CASTFGMASGANVLTF.